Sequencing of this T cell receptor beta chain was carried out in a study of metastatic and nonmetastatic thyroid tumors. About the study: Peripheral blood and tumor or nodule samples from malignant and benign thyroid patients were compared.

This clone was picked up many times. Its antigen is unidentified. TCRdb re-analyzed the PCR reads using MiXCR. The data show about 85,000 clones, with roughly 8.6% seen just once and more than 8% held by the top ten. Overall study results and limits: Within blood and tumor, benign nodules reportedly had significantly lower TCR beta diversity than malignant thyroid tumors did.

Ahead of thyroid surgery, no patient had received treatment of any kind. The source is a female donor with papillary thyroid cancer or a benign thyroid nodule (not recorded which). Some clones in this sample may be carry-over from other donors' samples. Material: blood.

The CDR3 loop is CASSVATSGPYEQYF. CDR3 bases: TGTGCCAGCAGCGTAGCTACTAGCGGACCCTACGAGCAGTACTTC. J is TRBJ2-7 and V is TRBV9, with 8 bases that match TRBD2. Losses at the gene ends were 0 bases for V and 2 bases for J; bases not matched to a gene: 4. This CDR3 spans 15 amino acids. Germline CDR1 is SGDLS and CDR2 is YYNGEE. Full variable domain (rest looked up from reference TRBV9 and TRBJ2-7): DSGVTQTPKHLITATGQRVTLRCSPRSGDLSVYWYQQSLDQGLQFLIQYYNGEERAKGNILERFSAQQFPDLHSELNLSSLELGDSALYFCASSVATSGPYEQYFGPGTRLTVT.